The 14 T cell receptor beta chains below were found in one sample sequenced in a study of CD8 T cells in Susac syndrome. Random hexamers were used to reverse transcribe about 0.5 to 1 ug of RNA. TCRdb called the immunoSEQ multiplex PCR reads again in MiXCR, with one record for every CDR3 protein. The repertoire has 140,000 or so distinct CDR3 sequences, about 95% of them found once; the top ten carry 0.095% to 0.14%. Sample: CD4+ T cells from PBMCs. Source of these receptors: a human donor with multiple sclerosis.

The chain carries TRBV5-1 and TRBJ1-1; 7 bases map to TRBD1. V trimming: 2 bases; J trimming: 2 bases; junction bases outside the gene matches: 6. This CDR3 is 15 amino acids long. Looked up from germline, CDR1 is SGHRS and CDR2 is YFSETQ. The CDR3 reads CASSLGTEKNTEAFF. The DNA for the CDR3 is TGCGCCAGCAGCTTAGGGACAGAGAAAAACACTGAAGCTTTCTTT.

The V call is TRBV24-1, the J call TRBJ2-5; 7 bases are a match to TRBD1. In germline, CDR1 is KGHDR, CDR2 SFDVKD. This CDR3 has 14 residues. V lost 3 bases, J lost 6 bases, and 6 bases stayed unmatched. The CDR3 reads CATSDPTGFKTQYF. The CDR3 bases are TGTGCCACCAGTGATCCGACAGGGTTTAAGACCCAGTACTTC.

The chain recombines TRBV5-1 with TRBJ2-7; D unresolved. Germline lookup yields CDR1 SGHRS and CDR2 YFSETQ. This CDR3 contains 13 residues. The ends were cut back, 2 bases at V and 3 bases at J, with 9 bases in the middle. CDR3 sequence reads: CASSFLIGYEQYF. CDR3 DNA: TGCGCCAGCAGCTTCCTGATAGGCTACGAGCAGTACTTC.

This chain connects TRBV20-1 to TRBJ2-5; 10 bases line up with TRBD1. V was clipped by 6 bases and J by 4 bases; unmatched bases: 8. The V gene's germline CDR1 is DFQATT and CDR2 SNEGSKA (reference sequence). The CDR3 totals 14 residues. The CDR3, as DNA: TGCAGTGCGAAAAGGACAGGGGGAGGAGAGACCCAGTACTTC. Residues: CSAKRTGGGETQYF.

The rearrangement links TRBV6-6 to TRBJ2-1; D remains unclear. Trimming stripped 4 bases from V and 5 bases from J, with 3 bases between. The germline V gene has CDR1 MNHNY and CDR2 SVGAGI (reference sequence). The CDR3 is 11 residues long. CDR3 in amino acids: CASSFDNEQFF. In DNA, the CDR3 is TGTGCCAGCAGTTTCGACAATGAGCAGTTCTTC.

In DNA, the CDR3 is TGTGCCAGTACGGGGACTACTTTCTACGAGCAGTACTTC. Residues: CASTGTTFYEQYF. The rearrangement uses TRBV19 and TRBJ2-7, with 7 bases matching TRBD2. Germline CDR1 and CDR2: LNHDA and SQIVND (reference sequence). The CDR3 sequence is 13 residues long. J lost 3 bases, V lost 7 bases, and 6 bases had no gene match.

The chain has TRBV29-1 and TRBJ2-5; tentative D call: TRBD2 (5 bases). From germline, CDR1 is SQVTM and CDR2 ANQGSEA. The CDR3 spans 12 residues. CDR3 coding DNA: TGCACCTCAAGGGCAGGCGGGGAGACCCAGTACTTC. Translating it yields CTSRAGGETQYF.

Written as DNA, the CDR3 is TGTGCCAGCAGTAACGGACGGTCCTCTGGCTACACCTTC. Its protein is CASSNGRSSGYTF. The chain joins TRBV12-3 or TRBV12-4 to TRBJ1-2; no reliable D call. The CDR3 extends over 13 amino acids. The V gene lost 5 bases and the J gene lost 7 bases, with 14 bases spanning the gap.

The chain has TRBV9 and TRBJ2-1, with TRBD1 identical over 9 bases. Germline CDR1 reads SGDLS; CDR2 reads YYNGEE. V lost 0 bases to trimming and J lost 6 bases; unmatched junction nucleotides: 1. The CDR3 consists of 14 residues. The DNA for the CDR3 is TGTGCCAGCAGCGTAGAGGGACAGGGCAATGAGCAGTTCTTC. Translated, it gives CASSVEGQGNEQFF.

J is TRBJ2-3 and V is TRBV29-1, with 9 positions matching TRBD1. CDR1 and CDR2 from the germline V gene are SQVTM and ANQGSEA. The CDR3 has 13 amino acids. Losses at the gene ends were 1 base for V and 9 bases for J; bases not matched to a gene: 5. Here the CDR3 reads CSVEGDREATQYF. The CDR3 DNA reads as TGCAGCGTTGAAGGGGACAGGGAGGCCACGCAGTATTTT.

CDR3 DNA sequence: TGCAGCGTTGAGCGCAGGGGGAACTATGGCTACACCTTC. This encodes CSVERRGNYGYTF. This sequence joins TRBV29-1 and TRBJ1-2; 7 nucleotides match TRBD1. V lost 3 bases, J lost 2 bases, and 3 bases stayed unmatched. CDR1 is SQVTM, CDR2 ANQGSEA, per germline. There are 13 residues in the CDR3.

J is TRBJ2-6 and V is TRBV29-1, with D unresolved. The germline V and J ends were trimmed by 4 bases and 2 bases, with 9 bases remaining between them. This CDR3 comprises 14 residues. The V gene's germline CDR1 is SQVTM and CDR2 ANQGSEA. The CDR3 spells CSVVYGAGANVLTF. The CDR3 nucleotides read TGCAGCGTTGTGTATGGGGCTGGGGCCAACGTCCTGACTTTC.

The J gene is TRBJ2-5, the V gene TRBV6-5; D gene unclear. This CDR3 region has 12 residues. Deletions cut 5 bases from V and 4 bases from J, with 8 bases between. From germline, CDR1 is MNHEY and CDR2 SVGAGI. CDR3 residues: CASSEPSETQYF. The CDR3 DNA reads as TGTGCCAGCAGTGAACCTTCAGAGACCCAGTACTTC.

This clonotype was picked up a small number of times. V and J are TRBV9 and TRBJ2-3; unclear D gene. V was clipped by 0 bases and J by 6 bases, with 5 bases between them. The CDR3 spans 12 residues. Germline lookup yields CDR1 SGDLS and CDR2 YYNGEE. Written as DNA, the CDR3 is TGTGCCAGCAGCGTAGAGGGCGATACGCAGTATTTT. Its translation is CASSVEGDTQYF.